This T cell receptor beta chain was obtained from a study of long-term antiretroviral therapy in people with HIV. Sequencing relied on immunoSEQ assay v3.0, run at survey level. Profiling relied on immunoSEQ multiplex PCR, and the TCRdb table lists in-frame clones only, not all of them. The table includes 20,000 to 25,000 clones, over 70% detected once. The CDR3 runs to 16 residues. CDR1 and CDR2 (germline): SGDLS, YYNGEE. Between the trimmed V and J ends, which lost 3 bases and 4 bases, there was a span of 18 bases. The chain combines TRBV9 with TRBJ2-3; no definite D call. The receptor was isolated from a man younger than 45 with HIV. The sequenced sample was unsorted PBMCs, obtained around 4.3 years after starting antiretroviral therapy. The CDR3: CASSARVAGGPDTQYF. The CDR3 DNA reads TGTGCCAGCAGCGCCCGGGTCGCCGGTGGTCCAGATACGCAGTATTTT.